This TCR beta chain is from a study of blood T cell repertoires in COVID-19. For the study at large: The origin of the acute and convalescent COVID-19 samples was the United States, Italy and Spain.

The CDR3 consists of 14 residues. Per germline, CDR1 LGHNA and CDR2 YNFKEQ. Trimming took off 0 bases at V and 11 bases at J, with 11 bases between the two ends. Here immunoSEQ multiplex PCR was the method, and the copy in TCRdb shows in-frame clones only, minus some. The sample records around 170,000 clones, approximately 80% being singletons. This TCR was sampled from a woman aged 55-70 years with acute or convalescent COVID-19. This rearrangement joins TRBV4-2 to TRBJ1-6; D gene uncertain. The specimen was peripheral blood. The CDR3 DNA is TGTGCCAGCAGCCAAGATCGCGCGGGGACACCCCTCCACTTT. Protein: CASSQDRAGTPLHF.